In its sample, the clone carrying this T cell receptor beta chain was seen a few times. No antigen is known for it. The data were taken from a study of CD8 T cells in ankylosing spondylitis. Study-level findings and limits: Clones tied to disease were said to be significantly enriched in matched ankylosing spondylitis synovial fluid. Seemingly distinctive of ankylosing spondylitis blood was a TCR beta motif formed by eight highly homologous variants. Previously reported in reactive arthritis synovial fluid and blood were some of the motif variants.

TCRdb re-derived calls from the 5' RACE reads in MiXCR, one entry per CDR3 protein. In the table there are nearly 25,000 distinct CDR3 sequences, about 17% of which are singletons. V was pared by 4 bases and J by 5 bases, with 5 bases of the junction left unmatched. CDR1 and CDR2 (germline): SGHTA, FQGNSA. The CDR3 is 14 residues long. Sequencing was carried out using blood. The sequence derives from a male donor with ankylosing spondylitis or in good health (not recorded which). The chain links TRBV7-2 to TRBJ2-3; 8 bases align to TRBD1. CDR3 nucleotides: TGTGCCAGCAGCTCTCGGACAGGGCAAGATACGCAGTATTTT. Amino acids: CASSSRTGQDTQYF. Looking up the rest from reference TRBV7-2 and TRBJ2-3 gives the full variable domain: GAGVSQSPSNKVTEKGKDVELRCDPISGHTALYWYRQSLGQGLEFLIYFQGNSAPDKSGLPSDRFSAERTGGSVSTLTIQRTQQEDSAVYLCASSSRTGQDTQYFGPGTRLTVL.